This record covers a single T cell receptor (beta chain). Its antigen is currently unknown. The data were obtained in a study of T cells in Graves' hyperthyroidism and ophthalmopathy. Study-level points and caveats: Blood also showed most of the thyroid clonotypes that were expanded above 0.001. By a 13 V-J model, ophthalmopathy was set apart from stable hyperthyroidism.

Germline CDR1 reads LGHNA; CDR2 reads YSLEER. The CDR3 runs to 15 residues. Between the trimmed V and J ends, which lost 8 bases and 10 bases, there was a span of 26 bases. There were TCR beta CDR3 regions amplified from RNA transcripts. Carried out on the TCR CDR3, a first-round RT-PCR used the HTBI primer set. MiXCR, applied by TCRdb to the multiplex PCR reads, yields one record per CDR3 protein. The profile shows nearly 600,000 distinct CDR3 sequences, approximately 15% of them singletons. V is TRBV4-3 and J is TRBJ1-1; D possibly corresponds to TRBD1 (5 bases). The TCR comes from a woman between 25 and 40 years old with Graves' hyperthyroidism that later progressed to Graves' ophthalmopathy. The sequenced sample was blood. The CDR3 is CASHILETDLRGAFF. The CDR3 DNA reads TGCGCCAGCCATATCCTAGAGACAGACTTACGGGGAGCTTTCTTT.